This T cell receptor beta chain was identified in a study of long-term antiretroviral therapy in people with HIV. About the research overall: The 2015 immediate-ART recommendation came about a decade after the earliest samples.

Assay version v3.0 of immunoSEQ was used, and it was run at survey level. Clones were read by immunoSEQ multiplex PCR, and TCRdb kept only the in-frame ones, dropping some. The sample contains tens of thousands of clones, approximately 97% of which appear only once. As to this clone: Its antigen remains unknown.

V was trimmed by 1 base and J by 10 bases, leaving 11 bases between them. Per the germline V gene, CDR1 is SGHVS and CDR2 is FNYEAQ. This CDR3 spans 13 amino acids. The study, taken as a whole, reports: Blood was collected between the mid-2000s and the late 2010s, possibly under older ART regimens.

This clonotype was sampled from a man under 40 with HIV. Material: unsorted PBMCs, obtained 6.9 years after starting antiretroviral therapy. This chain joins TRBV7-6 and TRBJ2-1, with D tentatively TRBD1 (5 bases). In DNA form, the CDR3 reads TGTGCCAGCAGCTTAGTCTCAGGGATGGAGCAGTTCTTC. Its protein is CASSLVSGMEQFF.